The next 8 T cell receptor beta chains were all read from a single sample in a study of blood T cell repertoires in COVID-19. Repertoires were generated with immunoSEQ multiplex PCR, while TCRdb's copy carries only in-frame clones and drops some. The data hold 250,000 to 350,000 clones, with 84% observed a single time. The sequenced sample consisted of peripheral blood. These receptors all stem from a human donor with COVID-19, enrolled during active disease. The donor label of this sample is uncertain.

The V call is TRBV13, the J call TRBJ1-4; D unclear. The germline V gene encodes CDR1 PRHDT and CDR2 FYEKMQ (reference sequence). Trimming removed 5 bases from V and 5 bases from J, with 15 bases in between. The CDR3 extends over 15 amino acids. CDR3 nucleotide sequence: TGTGCCAGCAGCCAAGACCGGGTTTCGAATGAAAAACTGTTTTTT. Amino acids: CASSQDRVSNEKLFF.

This chain connects TRBV19 to TRBJ1-4, with unresolved D. This CDR3 is 15 amino acids long. With 5 bases removed from V and 7 bases from J, the gap between germline ends came to 17 bases. Germline assignment: CDR1 LNHDA and CDR2 SQIVND (reference sequence). In DNA, the CDR3 is TGTGCCAGTAGTTCCCCCGCAGGAGGGCCTGAAAAACTGTTTTTT. Its translation is CASSSPAGGPEKLFF.

V gene TRBV6-5 combines with J gene TRBJ1-2; D might be TRBD1 (6 bases). There are 15 residues in the CDR3. V lost 6 bases to trimming and J lost 2 bases, with 16 bases between them. Per the germline V gene, CDR1 is MNHEY and CDR2 is SVGAGI. The CDR3: CASSPRQGMNYGYTF. DNA of the CDR3: TGTGCCAGCAGCCCCCGGCAGGGGATGAACTATGGCTACACCTTC.

The rearrangement links TRBV29-1 to TRBJ2-5, with D unresolved. CDR3 length: 12 residues. V lost 4 bases, J lost 2 bases, and 8 bases lay in between. Germline V gives CDR1 SQVTM, CDR2 ANQGSEA. This chain's CDR3 is CSVVSVQETQYF. The CDR3 region has the DNA TGCAGCGTTGTGAGCGTACAAGAGACCCAGTACTTC.

This rearrangement joins TRBV28 to TRBJ2-1, with 7 bases that match TRBD2. This CDR3 has 15 residues. The V segment lost 8 bases and the J segment 7 bases; nucleotides outside the gene matches: 14. Germline-derived CDR1 and CDR2 are MDHEN and SYDVKM. The CDR3 protein is CASVARAGVVNEQFF. The CDR3 DNA reads TGTGCCAGCGTGGCTCGGGCGGGAGTGGTGAATGAGCAGTTCTTC.

This clone was counted only a few times. This chain uses TRBV3-1 (or the pseudogene TRBV3-2) with TRBJ1-1; 8 positions match TRBD1. The germline V gene has CDR1 LGHDT and CDR2 YNNKEL (reference sequence). The CDR3 extends over 13 amino acids. Trimming took 4 bases from V and 10 from J; bases not matched to a gene: 8. CDR3 in DNA: TGTGCCAGCAGCCCGCGACAGGGGAGATCAGCTTTCTTT. It yields the protein CASSPRQGRSAFF.

The chain is built from TRBV15 and TRBJ2-5, with D possibly matching TRBD2 (5 bases). Germline assignment: CDR1 LNHNV and CDR2 YYDKDF (reference sequence). Trimming pared 0 bases from V and 2 bases from J, leaving 19 bases between. This CDR3 is built from 18 residues. The CDR3 loop reads CATSRDLSGQSNQETQYF. For the CDR3, the DNA is TGTGCCACCAGCAGAGATCTCAGCGGCCAATCGAATCAAGAGACCCAGTACTTC.

The chain carries TRBV7-9 and TRBJ2-5; 7 nucleotides match TRBD1. Germline V lookup: CDR1 SEHNR, CDR2 FQNEAQ (reference sequence). The V gene end was trimmed by 2 bases and the J gene end by 2 bases; junction bases not matched to a gene: 8. This CDR3 spans 16 amino acids. The CDR3 DNA reads as TGTGCCAGCAGCTTAATGAGGGGGCGTCATCAAGAGACCCAGTACTTC. Amino acids: CASSLMRGRHQETQYF.